This entry is about one T cell receptor (beta chain). The data belong to a study of blood T cell repertoires in COVID-19. Study-wide context: T cells, B-cell-depleted T cells, or PBMCs supplied cDNA or gDNA.

Participant ages covered roughly 18 to 90 years across 20 to 30 US areas. Allocation to cohorts depended on clinical history reported by the participants. Cohort 3 donors were reported recovered after two negative PCRs, clearance, or symptom resolution. Repertoires were generated with immunoSEQ multiplex PCR, while TCRdb's copy carries only in-frame clones and drops some. This sample has 150,000 to 250,000 clones; around four fifths occur once, and the top ten carry approximately 10%. Trimming removed 5 bases from V and 7 bases from J; junction bases left unmatched: 10. The CDR3 is 15 amino acids. The germline V gene has CDR1 LNHDA and CDR2 SQIVND (reference sequence).

V gene TRBV19 combines with J gene TRBJ2-5, with 10 bases matching TRBD1. The source material was PBMCs or T cells enriched from blood (not recorded which). The sequence was obtained from a man aged 35 to 55 who had recovered from COVID-19. CDR3 residues: CASSLKDRGHGTQYF. The CDR3 region has the DNA TGTGCCAGTAGTCTCAAAGACAGGGGGCACGGGACCCAGTACTTC.